These 23 T cell receptor beta chains were all obtained from the same sample, sequenced in a study of blood T cell repertoires in COVID-19. Some clones are missing from TCRdb's copy, which holds only in-frame ones; the method was immunoSEQ multiplex PCR. The sample yields 200,000 to 300,000 clones, about 90% seen once. Material for sequencing was peripheral blood. The receptor source for this set is a man aged 25-45 years with COVID-19, enrolled during active disease.

This chain joins TRBV5-1 and TRBJ1-5, with no clear D. CDR1 is SGHRS, CDR2 YFSETQ, per germline. Trimming removed 3 bases at V and 3 bases at J, with 7 bases between. The CDR3 runs to 13 residues. This CDR3 is CASSYGPNQPQHF. The CDR3 region has the DNA TGCGCCAGCAGCTATGGGCCCAATCAGCCCCAGCATTTT.

The chain recombines TRBV2 with TRBJ2-1; D perhaps matches TRBD1 (6 bases). Germline loops: CDR1 SNHLY, CDR2 FYNNEI. The CDR3 is 13 residues long. Between the trimmed V and J ends, which lost 6 bases and 5 bases, there was a span of 11 bases. The DNA for the CDR3 is TGTGCCAGCAGCGTAAGGACAGACAATGAGCAGTTCTTC. Translating it yields CASSVRTDNEQFF.

This chain links TRBV6-2 or TRBV6-3 with TRBJ1-1; D may be TRBD1 (5 bases). The CDR3 loop spans 15 amino acids. Germline V lookup: CDR1 MNHEY, CDR2 SVGEGT. V was pared by 2 bases and J by 5 bases, with 15 bases between. This CDR3 reads CASSYPSRAWTEAFF. CDR3 DNA sequence: TGTGCCAGCAGTTACCCCAGCAGGGCTTGGACTGAAGCTTTCTTT.

This clone was recorded only once. This chain connects TRBV3-1 (or the pseudogene TRBV3-2) to TRBJ2-3; 7 bases line up with TRBD2. CDR3 length: 13 amino acids. The germline gives CDR1 LGHDT, CDR2 YNNKEL (reference sequence). With V trimmed by 0 bases and J by 13 bases, 7 bases remained unmatched. CDR3 coding DNA: TGTGCCAGCAGCCAAGAAGTTGGGACTAAGAAGTATTTT. Translated, it gives CASSQEVGTKKYF.

The chain is built from TRBV9 and TRBJ1-4, with unresolved D. Per the germline V gene, CDR1 is SGDLS and CDR2 is YYNGEE. V was shortened by 3 bases and J by 0 bases, with 6 bases between the two germline ends. The CDR3 length is 14 residues. CDR3 sequence: CASSAGATNEKLFF. The CDR3 DNA is TGTGCCAGCAGCGCCGGTGCAACTAATGAAAAACTGTTTTTT. The complete variable domain, with remaining parts taken from reference TRBV9 and TRBJ1-4, reads DSGVTQTPKHLITATGQRVTLRCSPRSGDLSVYWYQQSLDQGLQFLIQYYNGEERAKGNILERFSAQQFPDLHSELNLSSLELGDSALYFCASSAGATNEKLFFGSGTQLSVL.

The chain combines TRBV19 with TRBJ1-5; D gene ambiguous. This CDR3 comprises 15 residues. Germline V gene sequence: CDR1 LNHDA, CDR2 SQIVND (reference sequence). V lost 2 bases, J lost 4 bases, and 12 bases lay in between. This CDR3 is CASSIWQRANQPQHF. As DNA, the CDR3 is TGTGCCAGTAGTATATGGCAGAGGGCAAATCAGCCCCAGCATTTT.

The chain couples TRBV12-5 to TRBJ1-2; 7 nucleotides align to TRBD1. Germline values: CDR1 LGHNT, CDR2 FRNRAP. This CDR3 is built from 14 residues. With V trimmed by 2 bases and J by 5 bases, 5 bases remained unmatched. This CDR3 is CASGLPRGDYGYTF. The DNA of the CDR3 is TGTGCTAGTGGTTTGCCCAGGGGGGATTATGGCTACACCTTC. Full variable domain (outside the CDR3, taken from reference TRBV12-5 and TRBJ1-2): DARVTQTPRHKVTEMGQEVTMRCQPILGHNTVFWYRQTMMQGLELLAYFRNRAPLDDSGMPKDRFSAEMPDATLATLKIQPSEPRDSAVYFCASGLPRGDYGYTFGSGTRLTVV.

The chain couples TRBV4-1 to TRBJ1-5, with 10 bases that match TRBD1. The CDR3 runs 16 residues. The germline CDR1 and CDR2 sequences are MGHRA and YSYEKL. V lost 3 bases and J lost 3; bases outside the gene matches: 5. The CDR3: CASSQGTGADNQPQHF. The CDR3 coding sequence is TGCGCCAGCAGCCAGGGGACAGGGGCGGACAATCAGCCCCAGCATTTT.

The J gene is TRBJ1-5, the V gene TRBV6-5; D not resolved. CDR1 MNHEY and CDR2 SVGAGI come from the germline V gene. V lost 6 bases and J 6 bases, leaving 12 bases between the germline ends. CDR3 length: 13 residues. DNA for the CDR3: TGTGCCAGCAGCTACGGCCCTGGTCAGCCCCAGCATTTT. Protein: CASSYGPGQPQHF.

This sequence joins TRBV5-6 and TRBJ1-1; 7 bases are shared with TRBD1. The germline V gene has CDR1 SGHDT and CDR2 YYEEEE. This CDR3 spans 15 amino acids. V shed 4 bases and J 5 bases; nucleotides not matched to a gene: 11. The CDR3 reads CASSPLGSRGTEAFF. CDR3 nucleotides: TGTGCCAGCAGCCCCTTGGGGTCCAGGGGGACTGAAGCTTTCTTT.

The chain recombines TRBV10-2 with TRBJ2-3; D may be TRBD2 (5 bases). V dropped 3 bases and J dropped 5 bases, with 12 bases sitting between them. CDR3 length: 14 residues. Germline lookup yields CDR1 WSHSY and CDR2 SAAADI. The CDR3, as DNA: TGCGCCAGCAGTGACCGGCGGGTGGAAGATACGCAGTATTTT. It specifies CASSDRRVEDTQYF.

The chain carries TRBV24-1 and TRBJ2-3; 14 bases fit TRBD2. CDR3 length equals 17 residues. Trimming cost V 2 bases and J 4 bases; bases outside gene matches: 4. In germline, CDR1 is KGHDR, CDR2 SFDVKD. CDR3 in DNA: TGTGCCACCAGTGATTCCGGGACTAGCGGGGGATCAGATACGCAGTATTTT. This encodes CATSDSGTSGGSDTQYF.

This chain connects TRBV19 to TRBJ2-1, with D perhaps TRBD1 (6 bases). Germline V CDR1 and CDR2: LNHDA, SQIVND (reference sequence). Trimming took 6 bases from V and 0 from J, leaving 12 bases between them. This CDR3 has 15 amino acids. This CDR3 reads CASSRGQSSYNEQFF. CDR3 DNA sequence: TGTGCCAGTAGCCGCGGACAGAGCTCCTACAATGAGCAGTTCTTC.

CDR3 nucleotide sequence: TGTGCCAGCAGCCGGACAGTCTCTGGAAACACCATATATTTT. Encoded protein: CASSRTVSGNTIYF. The chain joins TRBV7-9 to TRBJ1-3, with a possible D match to TRBD1 (6 bases). Trimming left V 5 bases short and J 0 bases short, with 8 bases between. Germline CDR1 and CDR2: SEHNR and FQNEAQ (reference sequence). The CDR3 extends over 14 amino acids.

In this sample, this clone turned up a few times. This chain joins TRBV12-3 or TRBV12-4 and TRBJ1-2, with D unresolved. V lost 2 bases to trimming and J lost 3 bases, with 7 bases between them. The CDR3 covers 13 residues. The CDR3: CASSLYGYYGYTF. The DNA of the CDR3 is TGTGCCAGCAGTTTATACGGTTACTATGGCTACACCTTC.

The chain is built from TRBV9 and TRBJ2-2, with D maybe TRBD1 (6 bases). The germline CDR1 and CDR2 sequences are SGDLS and YYNGEE. Trimming stripped 8 bases from V and 3 bases from J, with 11 bases between. The CDR3 consists of 13 residues. The CDR3, as DNA: TGTGCCAGTCAGGGGACGGACACCGGGGAGCTGTTTTTT. Translation: CASQGTDTGELFF.

J is TRBJ1-2 and V is TRBV11-2; weak D call: TRBD1 (5 bases). This CDR3 is 15 amino acids long. Germline CDR1 and CDR2: SGHAT and FQNNGV. V lost 5 bases and J lost 0, with 13 bases in between. In DNA form, the CDR3 reads TGTGCCAGCAGCCCAAAGGGGTCGACTAACTATGGCTACACCTTC. The encoded protein is CASSPKGSTNYGYTF.

The chain is built from TRBV2 and TRBJ1-6; TRBD1 agrees at 9 bases. Trimming removed 1 base from V and 6 bases from J; junction bases left unmatched: 1. The CDR3 totals 15 residues. Germline CDR1 is SNHLY and CDR2 is FYNNEI. DNA of the CDR3: TGTGCCAGCAGTGAAGAGGGACAGGGTAATTCACCCCTCCACTTT. Translation: CASSEEGQGNSPLHF.

V is TRBV12-3 or TRBV12-4 and J is TRBJ1-2; D not certain. Trimming cost V 3 bases and J 4 bases, with 9 bases left between them. The CDR3 sequence is 13 residues long. In DNA, the CDR3 is TGTGCCAGCAGTTTCGGGGTTGGCTATGGCTACACCTTC. Encoded protein: CASSFGVGYGYTF.

This chain uses TRBV2 with TRBJ1-4; no clear D gene. This CDR3 is built from 15 residues. The germline V gene has CDR1 SNHLY and CDR2 FYNNEI. Trimming cost V 3 bases and J 8 bases, with 16 bases left between them. The CDR3 coding sequence is TGTGCCAGCAGTGATGACACTCTTAAAAGGGAAAAACTGTTTTTT. Translated, it gives CASSDDTLKREKLFF.

The chain uses TRBV5-1 and TRBJ1-1, with 11 bases identical to TRBD1. There are 15 residues in the CDR3. Germline CDR1 is SGHRS and CDR2 is YFSETQ. V shed 4 bases, J shed 5 bases, and the junction held 7 bases outside the gene matches. The CDR3 spells CASSPGTGGRTEAFF. The CDR3 DNA reads as TGCGCCAGCAGCCCTGGGACAGGGGGAAGGACTGAAGCTTTCTTT.

The chain employs TRBV14 and TRBJ1-4; no clear D. This CDR3 has 16 amino acids. CDR1 is SGHDN, CDR2 FVKESK, per germline. V was pared by 0 bases and J by 0 bases, with 8 bases between. DNA of the CDR3: TGTGCCAGCAGCCAAGAGCTTCACACAACTAATGAAAAACTGTTTTTT. Protein product: CASSQELHTTNEKLFF.

CDR3 DNA: TGTGCCAGCAGCGCGACTAGCGGGCCACCCAATGAGCAGTTCTTC. Amino acids: CASSATSGPPNEQFF. V gene TRBV2 combines with J gene TRBJ2-1; 10 bases map to TRBD2. V shed 6 bases, J shed 6 bases, and the junction held 8 bases outside the gene matches. CDR1 SNHLY and CDR2 FYNNEI come from the germline V gene. The CDR3 length is 15 residues.